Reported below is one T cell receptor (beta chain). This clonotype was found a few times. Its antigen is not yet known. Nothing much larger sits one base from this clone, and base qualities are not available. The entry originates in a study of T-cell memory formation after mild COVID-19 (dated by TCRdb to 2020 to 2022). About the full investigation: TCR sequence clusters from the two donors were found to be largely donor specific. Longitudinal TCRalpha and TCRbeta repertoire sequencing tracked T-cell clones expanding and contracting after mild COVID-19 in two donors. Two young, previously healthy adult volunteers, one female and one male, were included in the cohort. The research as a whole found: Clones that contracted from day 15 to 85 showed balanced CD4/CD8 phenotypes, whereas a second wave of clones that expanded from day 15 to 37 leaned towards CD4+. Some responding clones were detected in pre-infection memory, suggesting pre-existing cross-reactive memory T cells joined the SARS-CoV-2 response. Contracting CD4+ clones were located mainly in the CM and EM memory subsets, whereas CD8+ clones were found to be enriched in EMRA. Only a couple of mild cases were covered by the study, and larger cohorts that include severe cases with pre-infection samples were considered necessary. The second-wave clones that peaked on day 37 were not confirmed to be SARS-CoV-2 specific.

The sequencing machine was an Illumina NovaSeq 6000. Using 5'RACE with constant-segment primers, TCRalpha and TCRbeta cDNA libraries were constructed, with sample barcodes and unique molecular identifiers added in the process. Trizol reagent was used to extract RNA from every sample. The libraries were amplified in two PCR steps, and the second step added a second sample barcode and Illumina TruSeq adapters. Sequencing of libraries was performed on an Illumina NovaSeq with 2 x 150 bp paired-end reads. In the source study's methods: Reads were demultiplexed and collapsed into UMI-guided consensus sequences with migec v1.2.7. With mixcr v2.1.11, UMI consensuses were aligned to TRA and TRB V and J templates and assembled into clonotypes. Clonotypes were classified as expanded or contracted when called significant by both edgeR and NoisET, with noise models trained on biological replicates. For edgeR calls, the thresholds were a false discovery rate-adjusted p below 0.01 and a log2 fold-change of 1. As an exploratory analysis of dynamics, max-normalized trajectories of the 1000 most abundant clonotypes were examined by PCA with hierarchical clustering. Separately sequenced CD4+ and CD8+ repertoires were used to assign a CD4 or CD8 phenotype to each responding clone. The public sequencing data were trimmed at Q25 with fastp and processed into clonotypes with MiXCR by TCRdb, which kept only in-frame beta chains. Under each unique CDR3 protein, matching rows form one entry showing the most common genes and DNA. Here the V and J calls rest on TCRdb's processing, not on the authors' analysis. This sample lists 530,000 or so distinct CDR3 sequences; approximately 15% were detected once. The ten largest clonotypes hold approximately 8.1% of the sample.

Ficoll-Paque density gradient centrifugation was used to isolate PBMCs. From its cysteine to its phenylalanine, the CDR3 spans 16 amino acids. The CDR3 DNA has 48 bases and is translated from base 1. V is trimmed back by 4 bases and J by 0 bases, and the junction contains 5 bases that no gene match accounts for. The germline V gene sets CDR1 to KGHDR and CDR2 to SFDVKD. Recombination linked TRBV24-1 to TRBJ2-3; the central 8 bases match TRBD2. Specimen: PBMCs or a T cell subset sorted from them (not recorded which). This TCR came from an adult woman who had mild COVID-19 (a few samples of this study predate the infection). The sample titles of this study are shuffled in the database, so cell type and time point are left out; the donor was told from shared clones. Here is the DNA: TGTGCCACCAGTGAAATAGCGGGACAAAGCACAGATACGCAGTATTTT. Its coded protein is CATSEIAGQSTDTQYF.